Presented here are 10 T cell receptor beta chains from one specimen sequenced in a study of T-cell memory formation after mild COVID-19. TCRdb redid the calling of the 5' RACE reads with MiXCR, one entry per CDR3 protein. The sample has around 300,000 distinct CDR3 sequences, roughly an eighth seen once; the top ten hold approximately 22%. The sample was PBMCs or a T cell subset sorted from them (not recorded which). The receptors were gathered from a man aged 18 to 29 who had mild COVID-19 (a few samples of this study predate the infection). Cell type and time point are not known.

This clonotype was detected only a few times. This chain links TRBV19 with TRBJ1-1; D unclear. Germline V gives CDR1 LNHDA, CDR2 SQIVND (reference sequence). This CDR3 region has 12 residues. The V end lost 8 bases, the J end lost 5 bases, and 12 bases lay between the germline ends. CDR3 residues: CASGRVGTEAFF. CDR3 nucleotide sequence: TGTGCCAGTGGGAGGGTGGGGACTGAAGCTTTCTTT.

This rearrangement joins TRBV11-3 to TRBJ2-1; 9 bases align to TRBD1. This CDR3 is 13 amino acids long. With V trimmed by 7 bases and J by 6 bases, 4 bases remained unmatched. Germline V gene lookup returns CDR1 SGHNT and CDR2 YENEEA. In DNA, the CDR3 is TGTGCCAGCAAGGACAGGGGCGTCAATGAGCAGTTCTTC. As protein: CASKDRGVNEQFF.

The CDR3 is CASSEVPGAGLQYF. CDR3 nucleotides: TGTGCCAGCAGTGAAGTCCCCGGGGCGGGCCTTCAGTACTTC. This sequence joins TRBV6-1 and TRBJ2-4, with D possibly being TRBD1 or TRBD2 (5 bases each). Germline V lookup: CDR1 MNHNS, CDR2 SASEGT. The V end was cut by 1 base, the J end by 11 bases, with 15 bases between. This CDR3 contains 14 residues.

This clonotype was observed a few times. The chain uses TRBV25-1 and TRBJ2-7, with TRBD1 matching 7 bases. CDR3 length: 14 residues. V shed 1 base and J 6 bases; nucleotides not matched to a gene: 6. Germline lookup yields CDR1 MGHDK and CDR2 SYGVNS. CDR3 amino acids: CASSEWRTGVEQYF. The CDR3, as DNA: TGTGCCAGCAGTGAATGGAGGACAGGTGTCGAGCAGTACTTC.

This clonotype has a handful of counts. This chain joins TRBV5-6 and TRBJ2-2; D not resolved. This CDR3 is 15 amino acids long. CDR1 SGHDT and CDR2 YYEEEE come from the germline V gene. Trimming cost V 2 bases and J 4 bases, with 12 bases left between them. The CDR3 is CASSLLTDSTGELFF. The DNA for the CDR3 is TGTGCCAGCAGCTTATTGACCGATAGCACCGGGGAGCTGTTTTTT.

This clonotype has a handful of counts. This chain uses TRBV12-5 with TRBJ2-1, with a weak D call TRBD1 (5 bases). This CDR3 is built from 16 residues. Germline lookup yields CDR1 LGHNT and CDR2 FRNRAP. V lost 0 bases to trimming and J lost 4 bases, with 13 bases between them. CDR3 in amino acids: CASGLVLGRVYNEQFF. For the CDR3, the DNA is TGTGCTAGTGGTTTGGTACTGGGCAGGGTATACAATGAGCAGTTCTTC.

This clonotype was picked up a small number of times. V and J are TRBV20-1 and TRBJ1-5; D perhaps matches TRBD1 (6 bases). The CDR3 has 13 amino acids. V shed 6 bases and J shed 5 bases, with 14 bases lying between them. Germline CDR1 reads DFQATT; CDR2 reads SNEGSKA (reference sequence). The DNA for the CDR3 is TGCAGTGCCCCACAGGGTAGTGATCAGCCCCAGCATTTT. As protein: CSAPQGSDQPQHF.

This clonotype showed up many times. The V gene is TRBV9, the J gene TRBJ2-1; 8 bases line up with TRBD2. Looked up from germline, CDR1 is SGDLS and CDR2 is YYNGEE. The CDR3 covers 15 residues. J gave up 4 bases and V 4 bases, and 7 bases lay outside the gene matches. The CDR3 DNA reads TGTGCCAGCAGCCCGCAGCGGGGGCCTTACAATGAGCAGTTCTTC. Its translation is CASSPQRGPYNEQFF. The whole variable domain, filled in from reference TRBV9 and TRBJ2-1, reads DSGVTQTPKHLITATGQRVTLRCSPRSGDLSVYWYQQSLDQGLQFLIQYYNGEERAKGNILERFSAQQFPDLHSELNLSSLELGDSALYFCASSPQRGPYNEQFFGPGTRLTVL.

The chain has TRBV3-1 and TRBJ1-2; possible D gene TRBD1, 5 bases. The ends were cut back, 0 bases at V and 6 bases at J, with 17 bases in the middle. The CDR3 extends over 16 amino acids. Per the germline V gene, CDR1 is LGHDT and CDR2 is YNNKEL (reference sequence). DNA of the CDR3: TGTGCCAGCAGCCAAGATCCTCGGGGGAGTATTGATGGCTACACCTTC. Its protein product is CASSQDPRGSIDGYTF.

CDR3 region: CASSYSTSSRIGDEQFF. CDR3 DNA sequence: TGTGCCAGCAGTTACTCAACTAGTAGCCGGATCGGAGATGAGCAGTTCTTC. This chain connects TRBV6-2 or TRBV6-3 to TRBJ2-1; D possibly corresponds to TRBD2 (5 bases). CDR1 MNHEY and CDR2 SVGEGT come from the germline V gene. This CDR3 spans 17 amino acids. V was shortened by 0 bases and J by 8 bases, with 20 bases between the two germline ends.